This T cell receptor (beta chain) derives from a study of T cell repertoires in cytomegalovirus infection. Study details: In public TCR beta signatures, there were indications of both CMV infection and matching HLA type. Notes on the study in general: Using cumulative public TCR beta family frequency, the authors identified those who carried CMV together with the relevant HLA.

This clonotype was observed at least ten times. Its antigen is currently unknown. The CDR3 is made up of 14 amino acids. V lost 6 bases and J 0 bases, leaving 10 bases between the germline ends. Germline CDR1 is ENHRY and CDR2 is SYGVKD. MiXCR, applied by TCRdb to the reads, yields one record per CDR3 protein. The sample shows a few hundred thousand distinct CDR3 sequences, around a tenth of them seen only once. Sequencing input: PBMCs. The chain couples TRBV10-3 to TRBJ2-3; no definite D call. This receptor was identified in a human donor in good health (CMV status not recorded). Some clones in this sample may be carry-over from other donors' samples. CDR3 nucleotides: TGTGCCATCAGAAGAGAAACTAGCACAGATACGCAGTATTTT. Translating it yields CAIRRETSTDTQYF.